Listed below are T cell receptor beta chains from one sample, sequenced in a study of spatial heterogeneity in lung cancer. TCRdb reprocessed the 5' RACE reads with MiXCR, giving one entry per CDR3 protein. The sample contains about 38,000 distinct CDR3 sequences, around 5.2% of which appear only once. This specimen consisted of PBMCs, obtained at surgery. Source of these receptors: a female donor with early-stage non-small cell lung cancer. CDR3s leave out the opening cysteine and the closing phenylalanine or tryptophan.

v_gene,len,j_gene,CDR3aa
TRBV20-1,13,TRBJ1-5,SARATTVGYQPQH
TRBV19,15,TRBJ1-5,ASSDLLSGSRDQPQH
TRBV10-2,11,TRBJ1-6,ASSDGVWLPLH
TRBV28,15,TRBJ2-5,ASSSARTLKSGETQY
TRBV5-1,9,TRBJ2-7,ASSVSYEQY
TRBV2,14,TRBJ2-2,ATSMTSGGRTGELF
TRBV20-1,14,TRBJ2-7,SARPTSGGASYEQY
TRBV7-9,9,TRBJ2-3,ASSSLVTQY
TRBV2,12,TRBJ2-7,ASLRQGVTYEQY
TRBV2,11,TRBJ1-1,ASSDREGAEAF
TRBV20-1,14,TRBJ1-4,SARDTGGATNEKLF
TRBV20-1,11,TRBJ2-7,SATDGSSYEQY
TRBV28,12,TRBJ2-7,ASSLGSGSREQY
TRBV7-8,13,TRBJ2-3,ASSQGLAGADTQY
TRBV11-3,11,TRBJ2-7,ASSLDGTDEQY
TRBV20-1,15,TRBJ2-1,SAERPSGGAGYNEQF
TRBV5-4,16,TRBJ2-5,ASSSFGLAGVDEETQY
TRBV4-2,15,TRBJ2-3,ASSQEGRDYHTDTQY
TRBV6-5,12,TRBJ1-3,ASSRSLSGNTIY
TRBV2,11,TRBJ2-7,ASREEGSYEQY
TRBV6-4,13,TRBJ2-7,ASSVGRSGSYEQY
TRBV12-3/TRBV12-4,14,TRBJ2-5,ASRPGLAIDQETQY
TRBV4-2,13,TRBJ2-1,ASSHARGAYNEQF
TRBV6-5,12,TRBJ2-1,ASSYFGGGNEQF
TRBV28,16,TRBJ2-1,ASSLWASGGTIYNEQF
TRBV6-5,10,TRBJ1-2,ASSYDSYGYT
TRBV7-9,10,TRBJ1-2,ASSPLPGGYT
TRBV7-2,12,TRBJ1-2,ASSLNLPDYGYT
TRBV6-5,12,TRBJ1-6,ASRQGSYNSPLH
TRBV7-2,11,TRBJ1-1,ASSPPYGTEAF
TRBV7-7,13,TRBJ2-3,ASSLGEESTDTQY
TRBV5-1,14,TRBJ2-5,ASSLAMASGEETQY
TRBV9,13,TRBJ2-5,ASSVGFGSKETQY
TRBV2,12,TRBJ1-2,ASSYRDSGYGYT
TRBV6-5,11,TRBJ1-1,ASSKLRGTEAF
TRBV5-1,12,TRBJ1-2,ASSLTGFTYGYT
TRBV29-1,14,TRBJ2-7,SVVGSGGALPYEQY
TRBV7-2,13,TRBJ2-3,ASGRALGRGDTQY
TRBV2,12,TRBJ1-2,ASGGQPGNYGYT
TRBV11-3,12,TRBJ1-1,ASSQNRDGSEAF